The 28 T cell receptor beta chains below come from one sample, sequenced in a study of cytomegalovirus exposure and HLA in healthy donors (TCRdb year 2017). The library was produced with the immunoSEQ multiplex PCR assay. In TCRdb, the immuneACCESS table is reduced to in-frame sequences with V and J assigned. These tables do not hold every clone; where another copy was compared, an unresolved V gene accounts for under half, and the others remain unexplained. Within this sample are tens of thousands of clones, with around 92% of them counted one time only. The ten largest make up 1% to 1.5% of the sample. Sequencing used PBMCs. These TCRs come from a woman under 30 in good health and CMV-seronegative.

This clone was recorded once. The chain is built from TRBV5-1 and TRBJ1-2; 7 positions match TRBD1. The CDR3 runs 12 residues. V lost 5 bases, J lost 2 bases, and 0 bases stayed unmatched. Germline V gives CDR1 SGHRS, CDR2 YFSETQ. CDR3 in DNA: TGCGCCAGCAGACAGGGGAACTATGGCTACACCTTC. This translates into CASRQGNYGYTF. Combining the CDR3 with reference TRBV5-1 and TRBJ1-2 gives the whole variable domain KAGVTQTPRYLIKTRGQQVTLSCSPISGHRSVSWYQQTPGQGLQFLFEYFSETQRNKGNFPGRFSGRQFSNSRSEMNVSTLELGDSALYLCASRQGNYGYTFGSGTRLTVV.

The CDR3 DNA is TGTGCCAGTAAGGCAGGGGTTGATTACAATGAGCAGTTCTTC. Translating it yields CASKAGVDYNEQFF. The J gene is TRBJ2-1, the V gene TRBV6-1, with a tentative D call TRBD1 (6 bases). Trimming cost V 9 bases and J 4 bases, with 16 bases left between them. Germline V gene data show CDR1 as MNHNS and CDR2 as SASEGT. The CDR3 has 14 residues.

This rearrangement joins TRBV30 to TRBJ2-3; D gene unclear. The CDR3 contains 14 residues. Deletions cut 7 bases from V and 3 bases from J, with 17 bases between. Germline V gives CDR1 GTSNPN, CDR2 SVGIG (reference sequence). The CDR3 is CASESSIGTDTQYF. The CDR3 coding sequence is TGTGCCTCAGAATCCTCCATCGGGACAGATACGCAGTATTTT.

The V call is TRBV10-3, the J call TRBJ2-5, with D possibly matching TRBD2 (7 bases). The V and J ends lost 7 bases and 4 bases respectively, with 22 bases between them. From germline, CDR1 is ENHRY and CDR2 SYGVKD. The CDR3 is 16 amino acids. The CDR3 loop reads CAITPGGGGLPETQYF. The DNA of the CDR3 is TGTGCCATCACGCCTGGAGGGGGGGGCCTTCCAGAGACCCAGTACTTC.

The genes are TRBV4-1 and TRBJ2-5; tentative D call: TRBD2 (7 bases). V gave up 4 bases and J gave up 5 bases, with 14 bases separating them. From germline, CDR1 is MGHRA and CDR2 YSYEKL. The CDR3 runs to 14 residues. CDR3 sequence reads: CASSLAGGPETQYF. DNA of the CDR3: TGCGCCAGCAGCCTCGCCGGGGGGCCGGAGACCCAGTACTTC.

On this clone: The same CDR3 is also encoded by other DNA sequences in this sample. V gene TRBV6-6 combines with J gene TRBJ1-1, with D possibly matching TRBD1 (6 bases). This CDR3 spans 13 amino acids. Deletions cut 2 bases from V and 3 bases from J, with 7 bases between. CDR1 is MNHNY and CDR2 is SVGAGI in the germline V gene (reference sequence). The CDR3 DNA follows: TGTGCCAGCAGTTACGAGGGGGACACTGAAGCTTTCTTT. Protein product: CASSYEGDTEAFF.

This rearrangement joins TRBV2 to TRBJ2-6, with TRBD1 matching 8 bases. The junction had 3 bases not matched to a gene; V was cut back by 5 bases and J by 0 bases. There are 16 residues in the CDR3. Germline assignment: CDR1 SNHLY and CDR2 FYNNEI. This chain's CDR3 is CASSQGQGSGANVLTF. The CDR3 nucleotides read TGTGCCAGCAGTCAAGGACAGGGCTCTGGGGCCAACGTCCTGACTTTC.

This clone occurred once. This sequence joins TRBV5-1 and TRBJ1-4, with 9 bases fitting TRBD1. This CDR3 comprises 16 residues. Looked up from germline, CDR1 is SGHRS and CDR2 is YFSETQ. Losses at the gene ends were 4 bases for V and 2 bases for J; bases not matched to a gene: 6. The CDR3 protein is CASSNRDRDTNEKLFF. CDR3 in DNA: TGCGCCAGCAGCAACCGGGACAGGGATACTAATGAAAAACTGTTTTTT.

The chain links TRBV2 to TRBJ1-4; TRBD1 is a possible D gene (5 bases). Per the germline V gene, CDR1 is SNHLY and CDR2 is FYNNEI. The CDR3 runs to 14 residues. The V end was cut by 5 bases, the J end by 4 bases, with 11 bases between. The CDR3 DNA reads as TGTGCCAGCAGTAATCAGGGCCGTAATGAAAAACTGTTTTTT. It is translated as CASSNQGRNEKLFF.

The rearrangement uses TRBV27 and TRBJ2-5, with D maybe TRBD2 (6 bases). Trimming pared 6 bases from V and 1 base from J, leaving 18 bases between. This CDR3 has 16 residues. Germline V gene data show CDR1 as MNHEY and CDR2 as SMNVEV (reference sequence). Here the CDR3 DNA reads TGTGCCAGCAGCCGCAAACCCCTAGCGCTCCAAGAGACCCAGTACTTC. Protein product: CASSRKPLALQETQYF.

CDR3 region: CASSYPGQGLEQYF. The CDR3 coding sequence is TGTGCCAGCAGCTATCCGGGACAGGGACTCGAGCAGTACTTC. V and J are TRBV5-5 and TRBJ2-7, with 9 nucleotides matching TRBD1. CDR1 is SGHKS and CDR2 is YYEKEE in the germline V gene (reference sequence). Germline trimming cut 3 bases from V and 6 bases from J; bases unmatched to any gene: 7. The CDR3 covers 14 residues.

The chain is built from TRBV30 and TRBJ2-2; TRBD2 agrees at 9 bases. Germline V gene sequence: CDR1 GTSNPN, CDR2 SVGIG (reference sequence). The trim removed 1 base at V and 0 bases at J, leaving 6 bases unmatched. This CDR3 spans 17 amino acids. CDR3 loop: CAWSALAGPTNTGELFF. The CDR3 DNA sequence: TGTGCCTGGAGTGCTCTAGCGGGACCTACGAACACCGGGGAGCTGTTTTTT.

The chain combines TRBV15 with TRBJ2-6; D not resolved. The CDR3 has 15 amino acids. Trimming took 2 bases from V and 1 from J, leaving 6 bases between them. The germline V gene encodes CDR1 LNHNV and CDR2 YYDKDF (reference sequence). As DNA, the CDR3 is TGTGCCACCAGCAGACAGGTTTCTGGGGCCAACGTCCTGACTTTC. Its protein product is CATSRQVSGANVLTF.

The V call is TRBV10-3, the J call TRBJ2-1, with TRBD2 matching 7 bases. This CDR3 comprises 17 residues. Germline loops: CDR1 ENHRY, CDR2 SYGVKD. With V trimmed by 6 bases and J by 2 bases, 13 bases remained unmatched. The CDR3 spells CAIRRSASGSPYNEQFF. CDR3 nucleotide sequence: TGTGCCATCAGGAGGTCGGCTAGCGGTTCCCCCTACAATGAGCAGTTCTTC.

The chain combines TRBV19 with TRBJ2-7; TRBD1 agrees at 8 bases. Germline CDR1 and CDR2: LNHDA and SQIVND (reference sequence). The CDR3 spans 15 residues. V dropped 6 bases and J dropped 4; count of bases not matched to a gene: 11. CDR3 sequence: CASSPGQGGGYEQYF. The CDR3 DNA reads TGTGCCAGTAGCCCCGGACAGGGCGGTGGTTACGAGCAGTACTTC.

The genes are TRBV27 and TRBJ1-2; D call uncertain. CDR3 size: 15 residues. Germline V gene data show CDR1 as MNHEY and CDR2 as SMNVEV (reference sequence). V was pared by 6 bases and J by 1 base, with 15 bases between. The CDR3 nucleotides are TGTGCCAGCAGCCTCGGTAGCCCGAATAACTATGGCTACACCTTC. Translation: CASSLGSPNNYGYTF.

The chain recombines TRBV5-1 with TRBJ1-2, with 9 bases that match TRBD1. V shed 4 bases and J 0 bases; nucleotides not matched to a gene: 13. Per the germline V gene, CDR1 is SGHRS and CDR2 is YFSETQ. The CDR3 covers 18 residues. CDR3 DNA: TGCGCCAGCAGCCGTGCCGGACCAGGGGACAGGGCTAACTATGGCTACACCTTC. Translated: CASSRAGPGDRANYGYTF.

This sequence joins TRBV7-9 and TRBJ1-3; 9 bases map to TRBD1. The CDR3 runs 15 residues. The germline V gene encodes CDR1 SEHNR and CDR2 FQNEAQ (reference sequence). After removal of 5 bases from V and 3 bases from J, the junction contained 5 bases not matched to a gene. The CDR3 protein is CASSEGTGLGNTIYF. The CDR3 DNA is TGTGCCAGCAGCGAAGGGACAGGGCTTGGAAACACCATATATTTT. Drawing the rest from reference TRBV7-9 and TRBJ1-3, the complete variable domain is DTGVSQNPRHKITKRGQNVTFRCDPISEHNRLYWYRQTLGQGPEFLTYFQNEAQLEKSRLLSDRFSAERPKGSFSTLEIQRTEQGDSAMYLCASSEGTGLGNTIYFGEGSWLTVV.

CDR3 residues: CASSYFSRGYGYTF. Written as DNA, the CDR3 is TGTGCCAGCAGTTACTTCTCCAGGGGCTATGGCTACACCTTC. The genes are TRBV6-5 and TRBJ1-2; possible D gene TRBD1, 6 bases. Germline V gene data show CDR1 as MNHEY and CDR2 as SVGAGI. The V end was cut by 1 base, the J end by 4 bases, with 10 bases between. The CDR3 consists of 14 residues.

V usage is TRBV5-1 and J usage is TRBJ2-5; 7 bases are a match to TRBD1. CDR3 length: 17 residues. Germline values: CDR1 SGHRS, CDR2 YFSETQ. V lost 0 bases, J lost 5 bases, and 13 bases stayed unmatched. The CDR3 sequence: CASSLASHRQGSETQYF. The CDR3 bases are TGCGCCAGCAGCTTGGCCTCACATAGACAGGGTAGTGAGACCCAGTACTTC.

This sequence joins TRBV19 and TRBJ1-3; 7 bases align to TRBD1. The junction had 6 bases not matched to a gene; V was cut back by 8 bases and J by 2 bases. CDR1 is LNHDA and CDR2 is SQIVND in the germline V gene (reference sequence). This CDR3 comprises 14 residues. CDR3 in amino acids: CASRDQGAGNTIYF. Written as DNA, the CDR3 is TGTGCCAGTCGAGACCAGGGGGCTGGAAACACCATATATTTT. Complete variable domain (other parts from reference TRBV19 and TRBJ1-3): DGGITQSPKYLFRKEGQNVTLSCEQNLNHDAMYWYRQDPGQGLRLIYYSQIVNDFQKGDIAEGYSVSREKKESFPLTVTSAQKNPTAFYLCASRDQGAGNTIYFGEGSWLTVV.

The chain uses TRBV30 and TRBJ2-7; D remains unclear. V lost 0 bases and J 3 bases, leaving 6 bases between the germline ends. Germline V gene sequence: CDR1 GTSNPN, CDR2 SVGIG (reference sequence). The CDR3 spans 12 residues. The DNA for the CDR3 is TGTGCCTGGAGTGTACACAACTACGAGCAGTACTTC. Its protein is CAWSVHNYEQYF.

The sample holds one count of this clone. The DNA for the CDR3 is TGTGCCAGCAGTTCCCCCAACCGGGAGACCCAGTACTTC. Translating gives CASSSPNRETQYF. The V call is TRBV28, the J call TRBJ2-5; D unclear. This CDR3 is 13 amino acids long. Germline lookup yields CDR1 MDHEN and CDR2 SYDVKM. The V gene lost 4 bases and the J gene lost 5 bases, with 11 bases spanning the gap.

The rearrangement uses TRBV7-2 and TRBJ2-1; 11 positions agree with TRBD2. The germline gives CDR1 SGHTA, CDR2 FQGNSA. This CDR3 is built from 16 residues. V was clipped by 4 bases and J by 6 bases; unmatched bases: 8. The DNA of the CDR3 is TGTGCCAGCAGCTCTCAAGTTAGCGGGGGGGCCAATGAGCAGTTCTTC. Protein: CASSSQVSGGANEQFF.

The genes are TRBV7-9 and TRBJ1-2, with D possibly being TRBD1 (6 bases). The CDR3 loop spans 13 amino acids. Trimming left V 3 bases short and J 7 bases short, with 12 bases between. Germline V gene lookup returns CDR1 SEHNR and CDR2 FQNEAQ (reference sequence). CDR3: CASSFSGAAGYTF. Here the CDR3 DNA reads TGTGCCAGCAGCTTTTCAGGGGCTGCTGGCTACACCTTC.

This sequence joins TRBV7-2 and TRBJ1-6; D possibly corresponds to TRBD1 (5 bases). Germline V lookup: CDR1 SGHTA, CDR2 FQGNSA. The V and J ends lost 4 bases and 9 bases respectively, with 19 bases between them. This CDR3 comprises 16 residues. The DNA of the CDR3 is TGTGCCAGCAGCTCGACTTTGGCGGGGGACGCTTCACCCCTCCACTTT. It translates to CASSSTLAGDASPLHF.

V usage is TRBV7-9 and J usage is TRBJ1-1; 7 nucleotides agree with TRBD1. The germline CDR1 and CDR2 sequences are SEHNR and FQNEAQ (reference sequence). The CDR3 spans 13 residues. Trimming cost V 5 bases and J 8 bases; bases outside gene matches: 8. Written as DNA, the CDR3 is TGTGCCAGCAGCAAAGACAGGGTGGAGGAAGCTTTCTTT. Protein product: CASSKDRVEEAFF.

V and J are TRBV6-5 and TRBJ2-1, with D maybe TRBD2 (6 bases). This CDR3 is 15 amino acids long. Germline V gene sequence: CDR1 MNHEY, CDR2 SVGAGI. With 5 bases removed from V and 8 bases from J, the gap between germline ends came to 19 bases. This chain's CDR3 is CASSQGRPGGDEQFF. The CDR3 coding sequence is TGTGCCAGCAGTCAGGGACGGCCCGGGGGAGATGAGCAGTTCTTC.